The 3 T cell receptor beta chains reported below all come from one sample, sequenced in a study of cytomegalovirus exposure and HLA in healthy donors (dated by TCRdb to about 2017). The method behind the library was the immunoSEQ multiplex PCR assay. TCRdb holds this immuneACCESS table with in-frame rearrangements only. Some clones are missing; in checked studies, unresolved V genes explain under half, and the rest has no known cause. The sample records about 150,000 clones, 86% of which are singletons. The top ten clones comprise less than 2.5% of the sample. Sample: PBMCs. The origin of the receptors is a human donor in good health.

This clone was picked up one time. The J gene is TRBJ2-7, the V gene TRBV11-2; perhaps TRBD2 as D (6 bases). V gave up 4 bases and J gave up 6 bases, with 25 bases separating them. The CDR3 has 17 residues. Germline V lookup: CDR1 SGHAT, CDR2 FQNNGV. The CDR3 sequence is CASSSQIDRLGASEQYF. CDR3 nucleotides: TGTGCCAGCAGCTCACAAATCGACAGACTAGGGGCCTCCGAGCAGTACTTC.

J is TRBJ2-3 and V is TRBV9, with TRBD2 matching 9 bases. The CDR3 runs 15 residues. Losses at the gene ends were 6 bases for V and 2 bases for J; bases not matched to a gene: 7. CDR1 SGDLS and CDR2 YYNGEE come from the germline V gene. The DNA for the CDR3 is TGTGCCAGCAAGAAGGCTAGCGGGGTCACAGATACGCAGTATTTT. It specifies CASKKASGVTDTQYF.

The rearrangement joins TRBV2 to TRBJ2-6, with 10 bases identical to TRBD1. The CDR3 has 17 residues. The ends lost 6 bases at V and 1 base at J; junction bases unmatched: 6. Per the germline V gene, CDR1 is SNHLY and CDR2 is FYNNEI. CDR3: CASRRQGAGSGANVLTF. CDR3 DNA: TGTGCCAGCAGAAGACAGGGGGCGGGTTCTGGGGCCAACGTCCTGACTTTC. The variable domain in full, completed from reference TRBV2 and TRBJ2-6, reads EPEVTQTPSHQVTQMGQEVILRCVPISNHLYFYWYRQILGQKVEFLVSFYNNEISEKSEIFDDQFSVERPDGSNFTLKIRSTKLEDSAMYFCASRRQGAGSGANVLTFGAGSRLTVL.